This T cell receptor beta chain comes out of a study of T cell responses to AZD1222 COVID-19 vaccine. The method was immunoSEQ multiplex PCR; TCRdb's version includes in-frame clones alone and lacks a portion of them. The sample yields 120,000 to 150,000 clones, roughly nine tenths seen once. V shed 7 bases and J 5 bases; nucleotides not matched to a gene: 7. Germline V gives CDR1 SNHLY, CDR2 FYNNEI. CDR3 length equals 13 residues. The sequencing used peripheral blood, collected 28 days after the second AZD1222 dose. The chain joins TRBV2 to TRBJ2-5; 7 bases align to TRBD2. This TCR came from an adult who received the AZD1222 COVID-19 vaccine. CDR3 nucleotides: TGTGCCAGCAAAGGCGGGAGTACGGAGACCCAGTACTTC. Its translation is CASKGGSTETQYF.